The clone carrying this T cell receptor (beta chain) was observed a handful of times. Its antigen is currently unknown. The time point: sample taken at primary tumor resection. Samples were obtained from more than 70 donors, all untreated early-stage non-small cell lung cancer patients. The sample originates from a study of spatial heterogeneity in lung cancer. Study findings and constraints: Mutation counts in tumors were tracked by counts of expanded intratumoral alpha and beta TCRs.

A single record per CDR3 protein comes from TCRdb applying MiXCR to the 5' RACE reads. The data hold about 3,800 distinct CDR3 sequences, with roughly 35% observed a single time. With V trimmed by 3 bases and J by 5 bases, 6 bases remained unmatched. This CDR3 contains 15 residues. The chain employs TRBV12-3 or TRBV12-4 and TRBJ2-1, with 8 bases matching TRBD2. The TCR was taken from a male donor with early-stage non-small cell lung cancer. The starting material was lung tumor tissue, obtained at surgery. The CDR3 here is CASSLLLADHNEQFF. The CDR3 DNA follows: TGTGCCAGCAGTTTGTTACTAGCGGACCACAATGAGCAGTTCTTC.